The T cell receptor (beta chain) described here comes from a study of T cells in Graves' hyperthyroidism and ophthalmopathy. Germline CDR1 is SQVTM and CDR2 is ANQGSEA. Trimming left V 7 bases short and J 4 bases short, with 16 bases between. This CDR3 spans 13 amino acids. Each patient was aged 18 to 65 and had newly diagnosed hyperthyroidism of under 2 months' duration. What was amplified from RNA transcripts were TCR beta CDR3 regions. The HTBI primer set drove a first-round RT-PCR of the TCR CDR3. MiXCR, applied by TCRdb to the multiplex PCR reads, yields one record per CDR3 protein. The table has about 520,000 distinct CDR3 sequences, around 21% seen once. Study-wide results and limits: Peripheral blood also featured most of the thyroid clonotypes expanded above 0.001.

In its sample, this clonotype was seen many times. No antigen is known for it. The genes are TRBV29-1 and TRBJ2-5, with D perhaps assigned TRBD1 or TRBD2 (6 bases each). The receptor comes from a man aged 18 to 30 with Graves' hyperthyroidism. Sequences were obtained from blood. The CDR3 DNA is TGCAGCGGTTCAAGGGGGGCCGGAGAGACCCAGTACTTC. As protein: CSGSRGAGETQYF. The full variable domain, in which reference TRBV29-1 and TRBJ2-5 provide the parts outside the CDR3, is SAVISQKPSRDICQRGTSLTIQCQVDSQVTMMFWYRQQPGQSLTLIATANQGSEATYESGFVIDKFPISRPNLTFSTLTVSNMSPEDSSIYLCSGSRGAGETQYFGPGTRLLVL.